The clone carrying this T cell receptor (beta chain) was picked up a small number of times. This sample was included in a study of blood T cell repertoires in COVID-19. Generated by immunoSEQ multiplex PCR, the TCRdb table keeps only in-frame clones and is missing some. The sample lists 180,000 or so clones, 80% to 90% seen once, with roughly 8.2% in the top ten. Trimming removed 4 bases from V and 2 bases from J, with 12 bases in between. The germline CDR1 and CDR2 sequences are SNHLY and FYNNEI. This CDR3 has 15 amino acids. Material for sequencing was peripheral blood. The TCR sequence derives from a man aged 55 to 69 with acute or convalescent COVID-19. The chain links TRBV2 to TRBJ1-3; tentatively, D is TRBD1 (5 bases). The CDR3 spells CASSAPGLAGNTIYF. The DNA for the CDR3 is TGTGCCAGCAGTGCTCCAGGGCTGGCTGGAAACACCATATATTTT.